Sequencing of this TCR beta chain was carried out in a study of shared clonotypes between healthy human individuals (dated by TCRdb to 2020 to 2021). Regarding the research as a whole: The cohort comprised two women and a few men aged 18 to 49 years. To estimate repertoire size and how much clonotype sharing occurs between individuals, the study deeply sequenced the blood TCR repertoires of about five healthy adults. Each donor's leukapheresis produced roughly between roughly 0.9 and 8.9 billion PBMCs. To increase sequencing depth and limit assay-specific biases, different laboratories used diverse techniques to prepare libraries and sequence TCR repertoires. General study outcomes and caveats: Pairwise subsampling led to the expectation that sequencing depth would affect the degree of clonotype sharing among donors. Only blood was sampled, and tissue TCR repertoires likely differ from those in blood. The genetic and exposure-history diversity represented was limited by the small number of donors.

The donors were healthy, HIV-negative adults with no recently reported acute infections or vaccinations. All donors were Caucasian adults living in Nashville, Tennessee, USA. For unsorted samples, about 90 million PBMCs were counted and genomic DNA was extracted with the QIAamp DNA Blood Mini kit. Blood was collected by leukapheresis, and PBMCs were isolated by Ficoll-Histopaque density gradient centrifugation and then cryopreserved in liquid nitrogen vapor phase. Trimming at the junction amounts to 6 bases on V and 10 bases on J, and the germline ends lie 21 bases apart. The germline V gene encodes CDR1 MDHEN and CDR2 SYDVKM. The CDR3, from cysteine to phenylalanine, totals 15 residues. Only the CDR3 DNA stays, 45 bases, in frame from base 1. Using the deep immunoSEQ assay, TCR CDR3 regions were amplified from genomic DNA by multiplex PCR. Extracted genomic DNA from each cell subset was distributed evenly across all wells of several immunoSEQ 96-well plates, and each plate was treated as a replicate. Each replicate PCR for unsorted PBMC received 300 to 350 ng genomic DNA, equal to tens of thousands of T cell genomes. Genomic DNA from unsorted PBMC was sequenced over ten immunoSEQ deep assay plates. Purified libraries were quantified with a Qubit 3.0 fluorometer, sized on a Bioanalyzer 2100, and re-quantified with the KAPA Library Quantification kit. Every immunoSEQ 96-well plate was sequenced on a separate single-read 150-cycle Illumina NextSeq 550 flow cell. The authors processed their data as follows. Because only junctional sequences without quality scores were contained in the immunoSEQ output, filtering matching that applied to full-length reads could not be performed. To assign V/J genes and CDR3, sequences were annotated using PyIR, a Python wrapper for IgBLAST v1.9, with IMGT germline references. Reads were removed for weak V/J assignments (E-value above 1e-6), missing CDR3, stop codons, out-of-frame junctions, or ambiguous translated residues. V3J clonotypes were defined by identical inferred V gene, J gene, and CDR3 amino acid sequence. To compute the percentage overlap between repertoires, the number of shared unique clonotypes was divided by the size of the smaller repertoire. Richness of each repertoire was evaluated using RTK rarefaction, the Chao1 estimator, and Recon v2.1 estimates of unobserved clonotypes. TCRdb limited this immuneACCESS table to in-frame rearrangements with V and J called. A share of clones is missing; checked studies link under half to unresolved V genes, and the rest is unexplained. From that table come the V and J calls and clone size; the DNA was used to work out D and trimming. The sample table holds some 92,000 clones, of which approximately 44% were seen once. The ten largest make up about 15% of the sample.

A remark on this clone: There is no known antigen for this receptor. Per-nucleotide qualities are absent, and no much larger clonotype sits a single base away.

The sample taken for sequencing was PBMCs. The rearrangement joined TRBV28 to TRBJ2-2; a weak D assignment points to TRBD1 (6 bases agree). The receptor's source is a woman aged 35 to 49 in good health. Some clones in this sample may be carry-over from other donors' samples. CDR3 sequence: CASRPPGRGDSELFF. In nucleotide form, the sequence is TGTGCCAGCAGGCCCCCGGGCAGGGGCGATTCGGAGCTGTTTTTT. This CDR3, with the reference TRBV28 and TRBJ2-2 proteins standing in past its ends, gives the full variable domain DVKVTQSSRYLVKRTGEKVFLECVQDMDHENMFWYRQDPGLGLRLIYFSYDVKMKEKGDIPEGYSVSREKKERFSLILESASTNQTSMYLCASRPPGRGDSELFFGEGSRLTVL.